The rows below give T cell receptor beta chains drawn from one sample of a study of PD-1 blockade in classical Hodgkin lymphoma. Profiled with immunoSEQ multiplex PCR; TCRdb holds only in-frame clones, not every one. In the table there are tens of thousands of clones, approximately 89% of which are singletons. The sample in question was peripheral blood mononuclear cells (PBMCs), obtained before the second cycle of nivolumab. These receptors came from a human donor with classical Hodgkin lymphoma. CDR3s include the opening cysteine and the closing phenylalanine or tryptophan. Fields, in order: J gene, V gene, CDR3 length, clone size, D gene, CDR3 protein, CDR3 DNA. A D gene is named only where the DNA matches it firmly. Clone size, where shown, is once, few, many, or a class for clones that have expanded.

j_call: TRBJ1-5
v_call: TRBV7-8
cdr3_length: 14
clone_size: .
d_call: .
cdr3_aa: CASSSPDVGQPQHF
cdr3_nt: TGTGCCAGCAGCTCTCCGGACGTTGGGCAGCCCCAGCATTTT

j_call: TRBJ1-4
v_call: TRBV7-6
cdr3_length: 13
clone_size: .
d_call: .
cdr3_aa: CASSLDGDEKLFF
cdr3_nt: TGTGCCAGCAGCTTGGACGGGGATGAAAAACTGTTTTTT

j_call: TRBJ2-5
v_call: TRBV27
cdr3_length: 14
clone_size: .
d_call: TRBD1
cdr3_aa: CASSWETGGQTQYF
cdr3_nt: TGTGCCAGCAGTTGGGAGACAGGGGGGCAGACCCAGTACTTC

j_call: TRBJ2-1
v_call: TRBV7-9
cdr3_length: 14
clone_size: .
d_call: .
cdr3_aa: CASRSPEGNNEQFF
cdr3_nt: TGTGCCAGCAGATCCCCGGAGGGTAACAATGAGCAGTTCTTC

j_call: TRBJ1-2
v_call: TRBV6-1
cdr3_length: 14
clone_size: few
d_call: TRBD1
cdr3_aa: CASSERQGNYGYTF
cdr3_nt: TGTGCCAGCAGTGAGAGACAGGGTAACTATGGCTACACCTTC

j_call: TRBJ1-5
v_call: TRBV4-1
cdr3_length: 15
clone_size: .
d_call: .
cdr3_aa: CASSQPGHRNQPQHF
cdr3_nt: TGCGCCAGCAGCCAGCCGGGACATCGCAATCAGCCCCAGCATTTT

j_call: TRBJ1-1
v_call: TRBV6-5
cdr3_length: 14
clone_size: .
d_call: .
cdr3_aa: CASSYNTPPTEAFF
cdr3_nt: TGTGCCAGCAGTTACAATACGCCGCCCACTGAAGCTTTCTTT

j_call: TRBJ2-5
v_call: TRBV5-4
cdr3_length: 15
clone_size: .
d_call: .
cdr3_aa: CASSSAGTPGETQYF
cdr3_nt: TGTGCCAGCAGCTCAGCGGGGACACCGGGGGAGACCCAGTACTTC

j_call: TRBJ2-2
v_call: TRBV15
cdr3_length: 15
clone_size: .
d_call: TRBD2
cdr3_aa: CATSRGLAGTGELFF
cdr3_nt: TGTGCCACCAGCAGGGGACTAGCGGGAACCGGGGAGCTGTTTTTT

j_call: TRBJ2-3
v_call: TRBV2
cdr3_length: 13
clone_size: once
d_call: TRBD2
cdr3_aa: CASTASGRDTQYF
cdr3_nt: TGTGCCAGCACGGCTAGCGGGAGGGATACGCAGTATTTT

j_call: TRBJ1-6
v_call: TRBV27
cdr3_length: 15
clone_size: .
d_call: .
cdr3_aa: CASSSPGPHNSPLHF
cdr3_nt: TGTGCCAGCAGTTCGCCGGGACCGCACAATTCACCCCTCCACTTT